This paragraph covers one TCR beta chain sequence. Its antigen is unknown. This sample was included in a study of shared clonotypes between healthy human individuals. Broader study findings: At large depth, rarefaction still showed sorted-subset sequencing to be incomplete.

The donor cohort consisted entirely of Caucasian adults residing in Nashville, Tennessee. The authors ran the assay at deep level. Each PCR replicate from the sorted subsets contained about 200 ng DNA, which is about 31,000 T cell genomes. The protocol was immunoSEQ multiplex PCR, while the TCRdb copy is restricted to in-frame clones and leaves out a portion. The sample contains more than 2 million clones, 90% to 95% of which appear only once. The receptor's source is a man aged 18-30 years in good health. The source material was naive CD4+ T cells sorted from blood. The subset here: CD45RA+ positively selected.

CDR3 coding DNA: TGTGCCAGCAGCTTAGCGTTCTCCTACAATGAGCAGTTCTTC. Protein: CASSLAFSYNEQFF. The chain employs TRBV7-2 and TRBJ2-1; D is unresolved. CDR1 SGHTA and CDR2 FQGNSA come from the germline V gene. The length of the CDR3 is 14 residues. V lost 0 bases and J 0 bases, leaving 3 bases between the germline ends. Together with reference TRBV7-2 and TRBJ2-1, the CDR3 gives the full variable domain: GAGVSQSPSNKVTEKGKDVELRCDPISGHTALYWYRQSLGQGLEFLIYFQGNSAPDKSGLPSDRFSAERTGGSVSTLTIQRTQQEDSAVYLCASSLAFSYNEQFFGPGTRLTVL.